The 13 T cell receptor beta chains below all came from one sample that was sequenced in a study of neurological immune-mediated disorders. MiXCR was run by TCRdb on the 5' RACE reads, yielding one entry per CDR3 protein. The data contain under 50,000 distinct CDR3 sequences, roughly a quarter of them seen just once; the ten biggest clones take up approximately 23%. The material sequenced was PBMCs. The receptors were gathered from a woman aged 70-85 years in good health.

CDR3 sequence reads: CAISDVLADSDTQYF. CDR3 bases: TGTGCCATCAGTGACGTTTTAGCGGACTCAGATACGCAGTATTTT. The rearrangement uses TRBV10-3 and TRBJ2-3; weak D call: TRBD2 (6 bases). Germline CDR1 reads ENHRY; CDR2 reads SYGVKD. The CDR3 runs 15 residues. Between the trimmed V and J ends, which lost 3 bases and 4 bases, there was a span of 14 bases.

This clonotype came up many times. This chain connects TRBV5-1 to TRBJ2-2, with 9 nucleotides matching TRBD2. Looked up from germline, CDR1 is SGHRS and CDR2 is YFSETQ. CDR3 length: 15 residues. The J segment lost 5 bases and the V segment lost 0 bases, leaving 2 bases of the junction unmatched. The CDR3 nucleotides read TGCGCCAGCAGCTTGGGACTAGCGGCAACCGGGGAGCTGTTTTTT. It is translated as CASSLGLAATGELFF.

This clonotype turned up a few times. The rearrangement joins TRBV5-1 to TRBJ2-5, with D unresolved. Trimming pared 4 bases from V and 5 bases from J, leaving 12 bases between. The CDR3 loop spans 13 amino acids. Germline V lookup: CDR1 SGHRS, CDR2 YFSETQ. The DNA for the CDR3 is TGCGCCAGCAGCCCCGACATAACTGAGACCCAGTACTTC. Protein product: CASSPDITETQYF.

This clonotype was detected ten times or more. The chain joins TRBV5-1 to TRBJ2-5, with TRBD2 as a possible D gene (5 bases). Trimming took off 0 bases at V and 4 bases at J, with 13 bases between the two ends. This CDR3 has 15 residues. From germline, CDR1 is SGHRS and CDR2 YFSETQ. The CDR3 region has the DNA TGCGCCAGCAGCTTGGTTGGGGAGTCCTCAGAGACCCAGTACTTC. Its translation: CASSLVGESSETQYF.

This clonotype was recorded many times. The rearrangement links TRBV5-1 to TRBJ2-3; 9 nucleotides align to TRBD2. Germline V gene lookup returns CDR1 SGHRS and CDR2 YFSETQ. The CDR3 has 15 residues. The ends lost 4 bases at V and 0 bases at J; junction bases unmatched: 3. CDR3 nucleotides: TGCGCCAGCAGCGGAACTAGCGGGAGCACAGATACGCAGTATTTT. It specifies CASSGTSGSTDTQYF.

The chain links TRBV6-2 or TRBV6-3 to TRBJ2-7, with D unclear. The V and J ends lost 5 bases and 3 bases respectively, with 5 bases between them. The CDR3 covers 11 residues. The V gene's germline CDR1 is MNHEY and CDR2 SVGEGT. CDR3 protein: CASSRFYEQYF. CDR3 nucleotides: TGTGCCAGCAGTAGGTTCTACGAGCAGTACTTC.

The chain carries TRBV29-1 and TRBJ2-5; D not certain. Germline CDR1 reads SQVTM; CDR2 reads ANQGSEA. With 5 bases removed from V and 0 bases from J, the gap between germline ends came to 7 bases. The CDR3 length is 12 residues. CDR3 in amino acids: CSVQVYQETQYF. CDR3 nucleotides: TGCAGCGTTCAGGTGTACCAAGAGACCCAGTACTTC.

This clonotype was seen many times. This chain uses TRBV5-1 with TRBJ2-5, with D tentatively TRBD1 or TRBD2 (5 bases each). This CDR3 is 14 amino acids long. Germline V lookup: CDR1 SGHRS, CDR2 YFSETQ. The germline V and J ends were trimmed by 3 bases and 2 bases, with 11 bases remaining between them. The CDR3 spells CASSWDGRQETQYF. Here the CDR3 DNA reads TGCGCCAGCAGCTGGGACGGTCGTCAAGAGACCCAGTACTTC. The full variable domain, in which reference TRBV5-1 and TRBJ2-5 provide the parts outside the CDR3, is KAGVTQTPRYLIKTRGQQVTLSCSPISGHRSVSWYQQTPGQGLQFLFEYFSETQRNKGNFPGRFSGRQFSNSRSEMNVSTLELGDSALYLCASSWDGRQETQYFGPGTRLLVL.

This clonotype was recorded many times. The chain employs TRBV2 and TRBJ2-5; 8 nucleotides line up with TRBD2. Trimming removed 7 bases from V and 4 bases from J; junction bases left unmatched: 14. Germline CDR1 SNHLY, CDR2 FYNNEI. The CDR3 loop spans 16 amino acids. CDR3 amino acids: CASTQWAGGEGETQYF. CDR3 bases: TGTGCCAGCACTCAGTGGGCGGGAGGCGAGGGAGAGACCCAGTACTTC. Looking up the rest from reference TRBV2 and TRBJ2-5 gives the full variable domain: EPEVTQTPSHQVTQMGQEVILRCVPISNHLYFYWYRQILGQKVEFLVSFYNNEISEKSEIFDDQFSVERPDGSNFTLKIRSTKLEDSAMYFCASTQWAGGEGETQYFGPGTRLLVL.

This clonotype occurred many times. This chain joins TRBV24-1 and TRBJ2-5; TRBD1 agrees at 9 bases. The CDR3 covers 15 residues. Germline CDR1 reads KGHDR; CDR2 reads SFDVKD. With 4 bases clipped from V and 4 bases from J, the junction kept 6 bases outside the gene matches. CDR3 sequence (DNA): TGTGCCACCAGTGACTCACGACAGGGGGGAGAGACCCAGTACTTC. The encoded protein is CATSDSRQGGETQYF.

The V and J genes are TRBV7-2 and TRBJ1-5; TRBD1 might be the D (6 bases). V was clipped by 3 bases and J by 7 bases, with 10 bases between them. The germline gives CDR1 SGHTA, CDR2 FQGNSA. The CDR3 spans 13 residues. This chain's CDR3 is CASSFQGIQPQHF. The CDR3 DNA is TGTGCCAGCAGCTTTCAGGGGATCCAGCCCCAGCATTTT.

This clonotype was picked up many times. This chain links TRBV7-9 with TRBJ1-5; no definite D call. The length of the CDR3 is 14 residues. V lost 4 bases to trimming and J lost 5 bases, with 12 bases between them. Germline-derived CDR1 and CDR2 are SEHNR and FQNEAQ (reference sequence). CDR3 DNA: TGTGCCAGCAGCTGGACGGGGTCTGATCAGCCCCAGCATTTT. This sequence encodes CASSWTGSDQPQHF.

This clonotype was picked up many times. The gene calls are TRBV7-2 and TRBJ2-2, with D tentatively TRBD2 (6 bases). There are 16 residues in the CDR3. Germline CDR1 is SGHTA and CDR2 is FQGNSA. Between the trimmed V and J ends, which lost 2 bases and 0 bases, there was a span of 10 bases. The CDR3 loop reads CASSLMGLPNTGELFF. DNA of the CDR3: TGTGCCAGCAGCTTAATGGGACTTCCGAACACCGGGGAGCTGTTTTTT.